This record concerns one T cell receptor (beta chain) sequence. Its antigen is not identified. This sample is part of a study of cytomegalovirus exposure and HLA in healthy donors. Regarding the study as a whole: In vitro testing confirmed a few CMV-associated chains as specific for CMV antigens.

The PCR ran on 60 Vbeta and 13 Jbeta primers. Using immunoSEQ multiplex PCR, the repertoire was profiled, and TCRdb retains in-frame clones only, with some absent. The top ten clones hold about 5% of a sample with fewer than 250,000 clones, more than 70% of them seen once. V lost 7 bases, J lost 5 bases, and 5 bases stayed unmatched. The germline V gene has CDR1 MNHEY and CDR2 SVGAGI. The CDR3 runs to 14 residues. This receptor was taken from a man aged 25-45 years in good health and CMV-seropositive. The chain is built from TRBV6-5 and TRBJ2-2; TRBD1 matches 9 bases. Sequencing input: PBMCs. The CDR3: CASTRQGGTGELFF. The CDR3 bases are TGTGCCAGCACCAGACAGGGGGGGACCGGGGAGCTGTTTTTT.